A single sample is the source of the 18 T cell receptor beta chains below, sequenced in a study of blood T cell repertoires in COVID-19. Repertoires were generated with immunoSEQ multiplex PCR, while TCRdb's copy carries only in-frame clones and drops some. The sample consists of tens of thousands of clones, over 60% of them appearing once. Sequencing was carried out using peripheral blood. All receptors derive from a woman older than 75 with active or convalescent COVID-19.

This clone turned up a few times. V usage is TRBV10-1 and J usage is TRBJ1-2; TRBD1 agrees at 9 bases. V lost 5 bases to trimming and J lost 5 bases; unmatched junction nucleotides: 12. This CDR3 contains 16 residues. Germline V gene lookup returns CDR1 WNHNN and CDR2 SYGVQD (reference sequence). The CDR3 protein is CASSHNRDRDRYGYTF. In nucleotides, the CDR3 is TGCGCCAGCAGTCATAACCGGGACAGGGATAGATATGGCTACACCTTC.

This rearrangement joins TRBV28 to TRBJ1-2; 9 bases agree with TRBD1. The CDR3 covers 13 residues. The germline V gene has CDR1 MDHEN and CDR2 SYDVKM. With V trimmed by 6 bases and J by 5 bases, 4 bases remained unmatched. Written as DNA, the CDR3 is TGTGCCAGCAGATGGACAGGGGTTTATGGCTACACCTTC. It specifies CASRWTGVYGYTF.

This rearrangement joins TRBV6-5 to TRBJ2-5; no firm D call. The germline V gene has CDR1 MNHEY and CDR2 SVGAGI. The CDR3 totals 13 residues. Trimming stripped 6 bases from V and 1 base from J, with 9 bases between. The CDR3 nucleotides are TGTGCCAGCAGCGAGTATCTCCAAGAGACCCAGTACTTC. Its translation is CASSEYLQETQYF.

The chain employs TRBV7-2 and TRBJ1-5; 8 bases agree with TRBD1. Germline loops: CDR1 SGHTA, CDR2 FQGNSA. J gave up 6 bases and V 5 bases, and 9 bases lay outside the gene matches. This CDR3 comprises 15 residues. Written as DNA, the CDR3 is TGTGCCAGCAGCCTCACAGGGGGAGGTAGTCAGCCCCAGCATTTT. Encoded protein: CASSLTGGGSQPQHF.

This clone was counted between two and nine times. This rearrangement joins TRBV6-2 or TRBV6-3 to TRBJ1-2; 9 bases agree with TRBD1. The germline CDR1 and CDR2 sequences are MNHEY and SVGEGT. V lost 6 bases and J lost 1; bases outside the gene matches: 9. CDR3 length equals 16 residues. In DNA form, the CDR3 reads TGTGCCAGCAGCGACAGGGGGACCGGGGTTAACTATGGCTACACCTTC. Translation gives CASSDRGTGVNYGYTF.

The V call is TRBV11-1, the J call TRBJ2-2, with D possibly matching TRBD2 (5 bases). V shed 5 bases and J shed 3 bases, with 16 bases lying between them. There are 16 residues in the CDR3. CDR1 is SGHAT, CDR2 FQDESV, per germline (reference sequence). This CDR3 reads CASSPYVRGDTGELFF. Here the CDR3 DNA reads TGTGCCAGCAGCCCCTATGTCCGGGGAGACACCGGGGAGCTGTTTTTT.

Here the CDR3 reads CASSRGARNEQFF. The CDR3 DNA sequence: TGTGCCAGCAGCCGGGGGGCACGCAATGAGCAGTTCTTC. The V and J genes are TRBV7-9 and TRBJ2-1, with D perhaps matching TRBD2 (7 bases). CDR1 is SEHNR and CDR2 is FQNEAQ in the germline V gene (reference sequence). V lost 5 bases, J lost 6 bases, and 11 bases lay in between. CDR3 length: 13 residues.

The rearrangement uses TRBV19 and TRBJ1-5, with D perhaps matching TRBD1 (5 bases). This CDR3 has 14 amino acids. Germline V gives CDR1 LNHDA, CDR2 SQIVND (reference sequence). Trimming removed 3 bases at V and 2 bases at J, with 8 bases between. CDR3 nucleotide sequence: TGTGCCAGTAGTATTACGGGGGGCAATCAGCCCCAGCATTTT. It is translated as CASSITGGNQPQHF.

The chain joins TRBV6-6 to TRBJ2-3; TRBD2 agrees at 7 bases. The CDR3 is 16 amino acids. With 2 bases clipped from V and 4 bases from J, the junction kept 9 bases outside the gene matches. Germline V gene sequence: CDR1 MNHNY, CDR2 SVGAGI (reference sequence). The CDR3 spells CASSYLAGESPDTQYF. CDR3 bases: TGTGCCAGCAGTTACCTCGCGGGGGAAAGTCCAGATACGCAGTATTTT.

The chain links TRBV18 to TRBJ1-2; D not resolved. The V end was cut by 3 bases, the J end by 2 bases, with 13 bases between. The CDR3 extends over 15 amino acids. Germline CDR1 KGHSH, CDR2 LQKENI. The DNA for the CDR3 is TGTGCCAGCTCACCGTCGCCAGGTCAAAACTATGGCTACACCTTC. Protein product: CASSPSPGQNYGYTF.

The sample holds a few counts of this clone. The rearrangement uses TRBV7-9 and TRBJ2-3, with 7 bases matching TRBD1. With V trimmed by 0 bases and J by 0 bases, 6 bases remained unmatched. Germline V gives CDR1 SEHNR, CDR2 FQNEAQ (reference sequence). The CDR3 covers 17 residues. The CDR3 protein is CASSLALGTASTDTQYF. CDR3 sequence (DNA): TGTGCCAGCAGCTTAGCCCTCGGGACAGCTAGCACAGATACGCAGTATTTT.

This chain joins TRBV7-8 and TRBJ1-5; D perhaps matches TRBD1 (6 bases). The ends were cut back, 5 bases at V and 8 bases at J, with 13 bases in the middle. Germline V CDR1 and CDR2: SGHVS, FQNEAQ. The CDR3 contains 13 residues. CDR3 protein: CASSPGGLKPQHF. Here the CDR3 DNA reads TGTGCCAGCAGCCCGGGGGGCCTCAAGCCCCAGCATTTT.

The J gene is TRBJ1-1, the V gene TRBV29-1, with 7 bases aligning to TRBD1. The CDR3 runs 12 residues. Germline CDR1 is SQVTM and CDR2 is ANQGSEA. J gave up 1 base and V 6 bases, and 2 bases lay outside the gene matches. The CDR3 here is CSVGDRNTEAFF. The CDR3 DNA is TGCAGCGTGGGGGACAGGAACACTGAAGCTTTCTTT.

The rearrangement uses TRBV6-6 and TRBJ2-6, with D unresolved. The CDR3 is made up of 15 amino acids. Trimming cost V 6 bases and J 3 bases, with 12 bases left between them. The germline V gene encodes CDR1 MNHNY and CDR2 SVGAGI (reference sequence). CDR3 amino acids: CASSNQESGANVLTF. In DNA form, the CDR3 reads TGTGCCAGCAGCAACCAAGAGAGTGGGGCCAACGTCCTGACTTTC.

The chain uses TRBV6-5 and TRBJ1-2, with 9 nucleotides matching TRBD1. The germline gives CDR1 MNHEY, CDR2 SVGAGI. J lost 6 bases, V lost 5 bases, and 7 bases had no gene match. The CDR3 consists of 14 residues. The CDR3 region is CASSTGTGFDGYTF. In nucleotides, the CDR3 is TGTGCCAGCAGTACCGGGACAGGGTTTGATGGCTACACCTTC.

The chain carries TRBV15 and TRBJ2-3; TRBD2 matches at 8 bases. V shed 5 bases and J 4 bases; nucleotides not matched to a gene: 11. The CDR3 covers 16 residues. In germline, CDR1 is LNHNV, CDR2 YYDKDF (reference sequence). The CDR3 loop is CATSASGTRKADTQYF. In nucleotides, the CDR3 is TGTGCCACCAGCGCTTCCGGGACTAGGAAAGCAGATACGCAGTATTTT.

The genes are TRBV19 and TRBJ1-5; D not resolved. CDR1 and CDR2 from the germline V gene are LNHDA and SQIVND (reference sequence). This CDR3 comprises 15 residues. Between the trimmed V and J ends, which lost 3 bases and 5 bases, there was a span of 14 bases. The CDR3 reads CASSIPPGSDQPQHF. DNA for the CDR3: TGTGCCAGTAGTATTCCCCCGGGTTCTGATCAGCCCCAGCATTTT.

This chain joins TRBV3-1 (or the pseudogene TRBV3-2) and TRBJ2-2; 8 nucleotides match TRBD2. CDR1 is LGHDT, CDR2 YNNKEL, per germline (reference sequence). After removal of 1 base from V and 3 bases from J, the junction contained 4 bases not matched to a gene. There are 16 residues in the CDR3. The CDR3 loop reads CASSQVFGGDTGELFF. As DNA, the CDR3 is TGTGCCAGCAGCCAAGTGTTCGGGGGGGACACCGGGGAGCTGTTTTTT.